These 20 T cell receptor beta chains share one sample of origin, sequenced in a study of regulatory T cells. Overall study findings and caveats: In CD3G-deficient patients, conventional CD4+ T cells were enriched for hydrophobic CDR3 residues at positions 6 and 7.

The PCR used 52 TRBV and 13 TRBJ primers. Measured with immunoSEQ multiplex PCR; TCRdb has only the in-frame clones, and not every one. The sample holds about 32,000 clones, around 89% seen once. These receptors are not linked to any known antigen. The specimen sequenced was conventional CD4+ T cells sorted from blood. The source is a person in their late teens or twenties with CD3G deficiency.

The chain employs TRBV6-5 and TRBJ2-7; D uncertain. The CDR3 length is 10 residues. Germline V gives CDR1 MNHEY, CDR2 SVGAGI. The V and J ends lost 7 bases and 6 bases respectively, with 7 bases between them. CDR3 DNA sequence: TGTGCCAGCACTTCGGGCGAGCAGTACTTC. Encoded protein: CASTSGEQYF.

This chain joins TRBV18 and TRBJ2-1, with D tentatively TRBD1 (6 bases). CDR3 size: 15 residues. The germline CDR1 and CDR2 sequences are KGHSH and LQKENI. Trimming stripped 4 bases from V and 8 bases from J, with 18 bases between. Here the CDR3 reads CASSLSGTPRDEQFF. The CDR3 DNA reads TGTGCCAGCTCACTGTCCGGGACACCCAGGGATGAGCAGTTCTTC.

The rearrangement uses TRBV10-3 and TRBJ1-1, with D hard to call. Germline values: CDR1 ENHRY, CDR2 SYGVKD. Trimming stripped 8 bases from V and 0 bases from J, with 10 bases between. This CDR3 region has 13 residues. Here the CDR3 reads CAIRKNLNTEAFF. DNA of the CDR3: TGTGCCATCCGTAAGAACTTGAACACTGAAGCTTTCTTT.

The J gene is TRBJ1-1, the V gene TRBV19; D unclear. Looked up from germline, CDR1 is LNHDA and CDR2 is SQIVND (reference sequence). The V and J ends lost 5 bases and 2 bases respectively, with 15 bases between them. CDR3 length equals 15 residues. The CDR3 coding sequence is TGTGCCAGTAGTGCCTACCCGGAACCCAACACTGAAGCTTTCTTT. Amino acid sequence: CASSAYPEPNTEAFF.

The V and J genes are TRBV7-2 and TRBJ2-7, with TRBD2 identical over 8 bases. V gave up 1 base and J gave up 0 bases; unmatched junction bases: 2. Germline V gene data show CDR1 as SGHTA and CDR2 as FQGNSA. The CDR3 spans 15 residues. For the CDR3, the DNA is TGTGCCAGCAGCTTAGAGGCGGGGGGCTCCTACGAGCAGTACTTC. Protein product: CASSLEAGGSYEQYF.

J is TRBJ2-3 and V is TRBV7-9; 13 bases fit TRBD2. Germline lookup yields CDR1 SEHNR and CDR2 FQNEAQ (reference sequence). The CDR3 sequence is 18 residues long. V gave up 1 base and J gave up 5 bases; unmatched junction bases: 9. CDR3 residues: CASSLGTSGGALKDTQYF. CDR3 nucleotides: TGTGCCAGCAGCTTAGGGACTAGCGGGGGCGCACTGAAAGATACGCAGTATTTT.

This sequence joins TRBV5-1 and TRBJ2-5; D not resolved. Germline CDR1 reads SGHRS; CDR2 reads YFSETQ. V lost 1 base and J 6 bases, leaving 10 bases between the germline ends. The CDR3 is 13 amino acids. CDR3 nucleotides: TGCGCCAGCAGCTTGTATTGGTCCCAGACCCAGTACTTC. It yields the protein CASSLYWSQTQYF.

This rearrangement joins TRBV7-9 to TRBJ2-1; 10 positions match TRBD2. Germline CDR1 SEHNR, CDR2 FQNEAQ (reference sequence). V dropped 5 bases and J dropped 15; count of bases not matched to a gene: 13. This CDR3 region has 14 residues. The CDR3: CASSPDGAGGPRFF. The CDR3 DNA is TGTGCCAGCAGCCCGGACGGAGCGGGAGGGCCCCGGTTCTTC. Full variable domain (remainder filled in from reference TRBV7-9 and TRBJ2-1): DTGVSQNPRHKITKRGQNVTFRCDPISEHNRLYWYRQTLGQGPEFLTYFQNEAQLEKSRLLSDRFSAERPKGSFSTLEIQRTEQGDSAMYLCASSPDGAGGPRFFGPGTRLTVL.

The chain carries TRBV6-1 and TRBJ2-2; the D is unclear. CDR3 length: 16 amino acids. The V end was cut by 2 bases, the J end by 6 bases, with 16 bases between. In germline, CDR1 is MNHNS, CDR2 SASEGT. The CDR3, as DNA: TGTGCCAGCAGTGAACAACCCCGTGGGGTGTCCGGGGAGCTGTTTTTT. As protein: CASSEQPRGVSGELFF.

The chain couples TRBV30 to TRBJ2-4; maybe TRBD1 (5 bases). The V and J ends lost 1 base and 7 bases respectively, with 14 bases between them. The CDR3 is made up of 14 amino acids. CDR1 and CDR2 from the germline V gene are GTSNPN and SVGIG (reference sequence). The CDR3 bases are TGTGCCTGGAGTGATCAGGGTTTCCGTAACATTCAGTACTTC. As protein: CAWSDQGFRNIQYF.

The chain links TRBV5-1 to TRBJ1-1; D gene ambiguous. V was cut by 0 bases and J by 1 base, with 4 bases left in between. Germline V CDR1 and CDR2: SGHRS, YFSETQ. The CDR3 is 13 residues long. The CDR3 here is CASSLAGNTEAFF. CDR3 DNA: TGCGCCAGCAGCTTGGCCGGGAACACTGAAGCTTTCTTT.

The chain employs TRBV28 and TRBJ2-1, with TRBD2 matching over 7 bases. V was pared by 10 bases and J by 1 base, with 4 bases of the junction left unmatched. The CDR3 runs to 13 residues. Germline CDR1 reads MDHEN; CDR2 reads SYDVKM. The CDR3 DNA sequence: TGTGCCACCGAGCGGGGATCCTACAATGAGCAGTTCTTC. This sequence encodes CATERGSYNEQFF.

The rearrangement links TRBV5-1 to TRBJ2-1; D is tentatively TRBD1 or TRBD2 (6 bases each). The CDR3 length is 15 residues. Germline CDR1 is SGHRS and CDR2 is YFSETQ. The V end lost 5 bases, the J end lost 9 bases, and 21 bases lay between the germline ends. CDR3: CASSVTGAAGSEQFF. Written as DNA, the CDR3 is TGCGCCAGCAGTGTAACGGGGGCGGCCGGGAGTGAGCAGTTCTTC. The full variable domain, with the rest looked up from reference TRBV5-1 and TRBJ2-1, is KAGVTQTPRYLIKTRGQQVTLSCSPISGHRSVSWYQQTPGQGLQFLFEYFSETQRNKGNFPGRFSGRQFSNSRSEMNVSTLELGDSALYLCASSVTGAAGSEQFFGPGTRLTVL.

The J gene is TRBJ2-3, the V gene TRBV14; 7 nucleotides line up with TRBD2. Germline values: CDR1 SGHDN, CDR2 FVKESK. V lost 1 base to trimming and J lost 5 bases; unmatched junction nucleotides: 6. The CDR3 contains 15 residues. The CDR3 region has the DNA TGTGCCAGCAGCCAAGCAAGCGGGACCGGAGATACGCAGTATTTT. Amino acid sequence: CASSQASGTGDTQYF. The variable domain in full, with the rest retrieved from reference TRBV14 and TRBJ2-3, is EAGVTQFPSHSVIEKGQTVTLRCDPISGHDNLYWYRRVMGKEIKFLLHFVKESKQDESGMPNNRFLAERTGGTYSTLKVQPAELEDSGVYFCASSQASGTGDTQYFGPGTRLTVL.

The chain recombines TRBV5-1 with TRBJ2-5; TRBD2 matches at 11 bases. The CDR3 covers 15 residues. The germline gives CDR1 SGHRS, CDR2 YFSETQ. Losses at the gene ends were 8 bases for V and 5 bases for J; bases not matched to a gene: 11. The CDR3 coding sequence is TGCGCCAGTAAGACTAGCGGGGATGGGTTGGAGACCCAGTACTTC. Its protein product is CASKTSGDGLETQYF.

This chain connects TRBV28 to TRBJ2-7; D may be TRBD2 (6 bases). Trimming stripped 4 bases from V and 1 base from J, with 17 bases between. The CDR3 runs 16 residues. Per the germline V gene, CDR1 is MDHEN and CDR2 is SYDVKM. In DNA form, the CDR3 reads TGTGCCAGCAGTTCCTTCTCGGGGGAGCGTTCCTACGAGCAGTACTTC. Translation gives CASSSFSGERSYEQYF. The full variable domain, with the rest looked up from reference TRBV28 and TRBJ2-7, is DVKVTQSSRYLVKRTGEKVFLECVQDMDHENMFWYRQDPGLGLRLIYFSYDVKMKEKGDIPEGYSVSREKKERFSLILESASTNQTSMYLCASSSFSGERSYEQYFGPGTRLTVT.

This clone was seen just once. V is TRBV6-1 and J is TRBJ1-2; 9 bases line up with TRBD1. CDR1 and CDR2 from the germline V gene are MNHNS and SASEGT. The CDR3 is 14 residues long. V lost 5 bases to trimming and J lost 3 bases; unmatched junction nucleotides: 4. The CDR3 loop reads CASSRQGGDYGYTF. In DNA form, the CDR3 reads TGTGCCAGCAGTAGACAGGGGGGAGACTATGGCTACACCTTC.

This CDR3 reads CASSPPPRQGYNEQFF. As DNA, the CDR3 is TGTGCCAGCTCACCTCCCCCGAGACAGGGATACAATGAGCAGTTCTTC. The chain carries TRBV18 and TRBJ2-1; 7 nucleotides align to TRBD1. The CDR3 extends over 16 amino acids. V dropped 3 bases and J dropped 4; count of bases not matched to a gene: 9. Germline CDR1 reads KGHSH; CDR2 reads LQKENI.

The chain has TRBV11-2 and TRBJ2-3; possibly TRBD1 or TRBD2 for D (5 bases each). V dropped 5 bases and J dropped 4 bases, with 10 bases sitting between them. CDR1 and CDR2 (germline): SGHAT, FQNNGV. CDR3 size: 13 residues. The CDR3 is CASSTRGPDTQYF. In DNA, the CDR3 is TGTGCCAGCAGCACTAGGGGCCCAGATACGCAGTATTTT. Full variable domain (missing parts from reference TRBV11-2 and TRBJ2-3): EAGVAQSPRYKIIEKRQSVAFWCNPISGHATLYWYQQILGQGPKLLIQFQNNGVVDDSQLPKDRFSAERLKGVDSTLKIQPAKLEDSAVYLCASSTRGPDTQYFGPGTRLTVL.

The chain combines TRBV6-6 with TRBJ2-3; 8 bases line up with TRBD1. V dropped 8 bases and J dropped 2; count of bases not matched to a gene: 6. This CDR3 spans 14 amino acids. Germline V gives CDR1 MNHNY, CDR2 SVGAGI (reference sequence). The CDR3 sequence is CASLRTGNTDTQYF. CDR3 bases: TGTGCCAGCCTTCGGACAGGGAACACAGATACGCAGTATTTT.